The subject of this entry is one T cell receptor (beta chain). The study drew participants aged roughly 18 to 95 years from under 30 US areas. Allocation to cohorts depended on clinical history reported by the participants. This sample was included in a study of blood T cell repertoires in COVID-19. Study-wide background: The analysed material was cDNA or gDNA that came from T cells, B-cell-depleted T cells, or PBMCs.

The CDR3 runs to 21 residues. The germline gives CDR1 LGHNA, CDR2 YNFKEQ. Trimming cost V 4 bases and J 0 bases; bases outside gene matches: 18. Original processing methods: Reference gene primer amplification yielded estimated nucleated cell counts. The method was immunoSEQ multiplex PCR; TCRdb's version includes in-frame clones alone and lacks a portion of them. The V and J calls and clone size were taken over from that table, and D and trimming were inferred from the DNA. The data hold about 350,000 clones, with 70% to 90% observed a single time. The sequencing input was PBMCs or T cells enriched from blood (not recorded which). V and J are TRBV4-2 and TRBJ1-6; 7 nucleotides align to TRBD1. The sequence was collected from a woman under 40 who had recovered from COVID-19. CDR3 loop: CASSLRIATGPESSYNSPLHF. The CDR3 coding sequence is TGTGCCAGCAGCCTGAGGATCGCGACAGGGCCTGAAAGCTCCTATAATTCACCCCTCCACTTT.